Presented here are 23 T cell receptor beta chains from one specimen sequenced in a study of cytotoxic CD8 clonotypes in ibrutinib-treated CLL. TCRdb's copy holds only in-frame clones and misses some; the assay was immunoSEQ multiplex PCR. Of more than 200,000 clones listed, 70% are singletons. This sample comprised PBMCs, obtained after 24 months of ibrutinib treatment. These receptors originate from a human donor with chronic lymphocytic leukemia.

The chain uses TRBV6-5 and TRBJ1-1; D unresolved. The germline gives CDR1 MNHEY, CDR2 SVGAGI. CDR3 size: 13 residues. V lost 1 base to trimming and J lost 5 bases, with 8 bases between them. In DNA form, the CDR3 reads TGTGCCAGCAGTTACTTGTTAAGAACTGAAGCTTTCTTT. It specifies CASSYLLRTEAFF.

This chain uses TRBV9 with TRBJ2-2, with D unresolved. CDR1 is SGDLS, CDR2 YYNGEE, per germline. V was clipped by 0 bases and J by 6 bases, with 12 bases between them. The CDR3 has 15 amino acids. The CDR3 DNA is TGTGCCAGCAGCGTAGCTGGGCTTGGGTCCGGGGAGCTGTTTTTT. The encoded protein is CASSVAGLGSGELFF.

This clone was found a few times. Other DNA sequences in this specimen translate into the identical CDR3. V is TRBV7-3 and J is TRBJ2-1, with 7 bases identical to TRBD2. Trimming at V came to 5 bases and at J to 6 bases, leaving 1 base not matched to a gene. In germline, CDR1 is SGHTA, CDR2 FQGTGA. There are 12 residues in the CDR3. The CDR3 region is CASSPGGNEQFF. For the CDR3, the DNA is TGTGCCAGCAGCCCGGGGGGCAATGAGCAGTTCTTC.

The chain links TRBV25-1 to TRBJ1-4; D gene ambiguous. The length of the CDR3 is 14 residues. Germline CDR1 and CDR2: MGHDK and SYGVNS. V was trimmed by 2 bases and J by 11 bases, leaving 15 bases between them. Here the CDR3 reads CASSEHLGGGKLFF. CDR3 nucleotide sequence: TGTGCCAGCAGTGAACACCTCGGAGGAGGTAAACTGTTTTTT.

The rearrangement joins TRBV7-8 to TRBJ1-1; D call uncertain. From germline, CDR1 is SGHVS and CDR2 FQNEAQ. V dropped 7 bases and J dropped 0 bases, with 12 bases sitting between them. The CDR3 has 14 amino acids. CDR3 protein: CASTLDLMNTEAFF. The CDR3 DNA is TGTGCCAGCACCCTTGATCTGATGAACACTGAAGCTTTCTTT. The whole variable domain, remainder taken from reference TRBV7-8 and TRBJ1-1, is GAGVSQSPRYKVAKRGQDVALRCDPISGHVSLFWYQQALGQGPEFLTYFQNEAQLDKSGLPSDRFFAERPEGSVSTLKIQRTQQEDSAVYLCASTLDLMNTEAFFGQGTRLTVV.

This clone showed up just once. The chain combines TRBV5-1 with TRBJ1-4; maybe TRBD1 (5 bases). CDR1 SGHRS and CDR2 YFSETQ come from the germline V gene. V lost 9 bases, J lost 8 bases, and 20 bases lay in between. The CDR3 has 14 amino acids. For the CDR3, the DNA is TGCGCCACCAAAGGAGGGACCGGTGGAGAAAAACTGTTTTTT. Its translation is CATKGGTGGEKLFF.

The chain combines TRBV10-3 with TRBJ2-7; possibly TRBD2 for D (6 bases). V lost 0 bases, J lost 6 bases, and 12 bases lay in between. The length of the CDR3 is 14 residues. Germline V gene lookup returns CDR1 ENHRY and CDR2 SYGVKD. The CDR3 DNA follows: TGTGCCATCAGTGAGTCCGGGGGAAGAGTCGAGCAGTACTTC. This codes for CAISESGGRVEQYF.

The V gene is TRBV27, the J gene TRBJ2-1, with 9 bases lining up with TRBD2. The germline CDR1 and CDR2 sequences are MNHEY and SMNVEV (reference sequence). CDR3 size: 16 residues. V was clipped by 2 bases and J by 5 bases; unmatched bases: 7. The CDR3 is CASSLRFPSGNNEQFF. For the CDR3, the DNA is TGTGCCAGCAGTTTAAGGTTCCCTAGCGGGAACAATGAGCAGTTCTTC.

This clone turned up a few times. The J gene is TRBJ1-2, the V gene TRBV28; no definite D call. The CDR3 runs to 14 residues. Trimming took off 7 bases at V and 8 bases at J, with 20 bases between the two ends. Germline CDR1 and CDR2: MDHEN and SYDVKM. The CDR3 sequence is CASKTSGSYGGYTF. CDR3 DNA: TGTGCCAGCAAAACGTCCGGCAGCTACGGGGGCTACACCTTC.

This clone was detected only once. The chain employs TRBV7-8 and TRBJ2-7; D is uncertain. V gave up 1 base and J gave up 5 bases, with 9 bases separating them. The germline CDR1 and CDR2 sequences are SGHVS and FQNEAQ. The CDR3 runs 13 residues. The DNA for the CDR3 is TGTGCCAGCAGCTTAGGGGGTAGCAACGAGCAGTACTTC. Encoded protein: CASSLGGSNEQYF.

CDR3 coding DNA: TGCGCCAGCAGTTCCCCAGAGACCCAGTACTTC. Amino acids: CASSSPETQYF. This chain joins TRBV5-1 and TRBJ2-5; D is unclear. Germline V CDR1 and CDR2: SGHRS, YFSETQ. Deletions cut 5 bases from V and 4 bases from J, with 6 bases between. The CDR3 covers 11 residues.

The CDR3 nucleotides are TGTGCCAGCAGTCTGCTCCCTTTAGCGGGAGGGCCGGTATTCAATGAGCAGTTCTTC. Its translation: CASSLLPLAGGPVFNEQFF. The chain combines TRBV2 with TRBJ2-1, with 11 bases lining up with TRBD2. Trimming cost V 5 bases and J 6 bases; bases outside gene matches: 18. The CDR3 consists of 19 residues. The germline CDR1 and CDR2 sequences are SNHLY and FYNNEI.

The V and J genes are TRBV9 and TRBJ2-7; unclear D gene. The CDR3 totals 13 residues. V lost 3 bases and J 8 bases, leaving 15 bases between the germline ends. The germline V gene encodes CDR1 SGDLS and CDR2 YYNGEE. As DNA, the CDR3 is TGTGCCAGCAGCGGAACGGATCATAGGCAGCAGTACTTC. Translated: CASSGTDHRQQYF.

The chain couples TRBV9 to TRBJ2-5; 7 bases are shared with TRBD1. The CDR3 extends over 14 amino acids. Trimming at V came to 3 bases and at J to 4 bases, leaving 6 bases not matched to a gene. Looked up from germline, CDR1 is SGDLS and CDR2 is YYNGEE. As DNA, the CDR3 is TGTGCCAGCAGCGGGGGATGGACAGGAGAGACCCAGTACTTC. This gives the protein CASSGGWTGETQYF.

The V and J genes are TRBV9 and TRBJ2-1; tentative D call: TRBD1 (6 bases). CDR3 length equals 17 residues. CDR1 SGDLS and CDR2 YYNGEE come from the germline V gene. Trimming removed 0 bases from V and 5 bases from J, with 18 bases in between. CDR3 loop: CASSVGGGRYPNNEQFF. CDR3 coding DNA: TGTGCCAGCAGCGTAGGTGGGGGCCGCTACCCTAACAATGAGCAGTTCTTC.

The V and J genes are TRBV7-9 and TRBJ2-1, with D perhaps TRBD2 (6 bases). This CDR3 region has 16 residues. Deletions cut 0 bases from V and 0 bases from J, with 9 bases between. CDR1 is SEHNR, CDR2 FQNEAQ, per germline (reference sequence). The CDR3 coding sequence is TGTGCCAGCAGCTTAGCGATCGGGAGCTCCTACAATGAGCAGTTCTTC. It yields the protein CASSLAIGSSYNEQFF.

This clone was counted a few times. The CDR3, as DNA: TGTGCCAGCAGTTTTATGGGCTCCTACGAGCAGTACTTC. Encoded protein: CASSFMGSYEQYF. The chain couples TRBV27 to TRBJ2-7; D is unresolved. CDR3 length equals 13 residues. V was shortened by 3 bases and J by 0 bases, with 6 bases between the two germline ends. Germline-derived CDR1 and CDR2 are MNHEY and SMNVEV (reference sequence).

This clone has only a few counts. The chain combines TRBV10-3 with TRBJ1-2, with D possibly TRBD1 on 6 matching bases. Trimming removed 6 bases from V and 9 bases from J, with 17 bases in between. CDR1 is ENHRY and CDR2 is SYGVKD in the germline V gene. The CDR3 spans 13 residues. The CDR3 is CAISQEQGNRYTF. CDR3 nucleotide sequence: TGTGCCATCAGCCAAGAGCAGGGGAACCGCTACACCTTC.

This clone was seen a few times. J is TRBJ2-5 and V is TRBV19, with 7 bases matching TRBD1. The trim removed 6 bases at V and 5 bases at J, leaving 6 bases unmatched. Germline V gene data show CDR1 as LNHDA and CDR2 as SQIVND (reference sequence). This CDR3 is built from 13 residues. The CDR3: CASSVGGVETQYF. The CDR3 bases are TGTGCCAGTAGCGTAGGGGGCGTGGAGACCCAGTACTTC.

The CDR3 DNA follows: TGTGCCACCAGCAGAGATGGGGGAAACACCATATATTTT. Its translation: CATSRDGGNTIYF. The V and J genes are TRBV15 and TRBJ1-3; D gene unclear. Trimming stripped 0 bases from V and 4 bases from J, with 4 bases between. The CDR3 loop spans 13 amino acids. CDR1 and CDR2 (germline): LNHNV, YYDKDF (reference sequence).

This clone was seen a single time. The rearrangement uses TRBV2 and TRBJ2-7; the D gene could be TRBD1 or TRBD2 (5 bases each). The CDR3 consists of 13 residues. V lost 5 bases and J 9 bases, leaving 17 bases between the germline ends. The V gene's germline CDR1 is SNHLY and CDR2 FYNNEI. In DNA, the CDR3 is TGTGCCAGCAGTCTTTCAGGGAGAGTCGCGCAGTACTTC. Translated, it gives CASSLSGRVAQYF.

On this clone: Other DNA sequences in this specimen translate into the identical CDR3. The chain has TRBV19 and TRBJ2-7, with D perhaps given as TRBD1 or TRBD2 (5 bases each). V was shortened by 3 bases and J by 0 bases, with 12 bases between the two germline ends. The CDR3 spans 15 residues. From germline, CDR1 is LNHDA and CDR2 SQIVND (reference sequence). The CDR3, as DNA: TGTGCCAGTAGTATTGGGGCGGGCCCCTCCTACGAGCAGTACTTC. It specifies CASSIGAGPSYEQYF.

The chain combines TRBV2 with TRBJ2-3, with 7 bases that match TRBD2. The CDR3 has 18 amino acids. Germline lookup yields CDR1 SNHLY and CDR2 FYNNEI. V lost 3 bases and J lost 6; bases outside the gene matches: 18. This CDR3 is CASSDKGWEPASGDTQYF. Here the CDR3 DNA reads TGTGCCAGCAGTGATAAGGGGTGGGAGCCGGCTAGCGGTGATACGCAGTATTTT.